The clone carrying this T cell receptor (beta chain) has only a few counts. Its antigen remains unidentified. In the authors' methods: What underpinned the distant-metastasis classifier for papillary thyroid cancer was the set of CDR3 differences across clinicopathological groups. TCRdb ran MiXCR on the PCR reads. These V and J calls derive from TCRdb rather than the authors' analysis. This repertoire shows roughly 70,000 clones, roughly 18% found once; its top ten account for around 13%. The data belong to a study of metastatic and nonmetastatic thyroid tumors. About the research overall: Across peripheral blood and tumor or nodule tissue samples taken from malignant and benign thyroid patients, the repertoires were compared with one another. Study-wide points: Malignant thyroid tumors reportedly exceeded benign nodules significantly in TCR beta diversity, with the difference appearing in blood and tumor.

No patient had received any treatment before thyroid surgery. The sequence derives from a female donor with papillary thyroid cancer or a benign thyroid nodule (not recorded which). Some clones in this sample may be carry-over from other donors' samples. The material sequenced was blood.

The CDR3 protein is CAINLSWRAHEQFF. In nucleotides, the CDR3 is TGTGCCATCAACCTTAGCTGGAGGGCCCATGAGCAGTTCTTC. The chain is built from TRBV12-3 or TRBV12-4 and TRBJ2-1, with D maybe TRBD2 (6 bases). CDR3 length: 14 residues. V was clipped by 10 bases and J by 8 bases, with 21 bases between them.